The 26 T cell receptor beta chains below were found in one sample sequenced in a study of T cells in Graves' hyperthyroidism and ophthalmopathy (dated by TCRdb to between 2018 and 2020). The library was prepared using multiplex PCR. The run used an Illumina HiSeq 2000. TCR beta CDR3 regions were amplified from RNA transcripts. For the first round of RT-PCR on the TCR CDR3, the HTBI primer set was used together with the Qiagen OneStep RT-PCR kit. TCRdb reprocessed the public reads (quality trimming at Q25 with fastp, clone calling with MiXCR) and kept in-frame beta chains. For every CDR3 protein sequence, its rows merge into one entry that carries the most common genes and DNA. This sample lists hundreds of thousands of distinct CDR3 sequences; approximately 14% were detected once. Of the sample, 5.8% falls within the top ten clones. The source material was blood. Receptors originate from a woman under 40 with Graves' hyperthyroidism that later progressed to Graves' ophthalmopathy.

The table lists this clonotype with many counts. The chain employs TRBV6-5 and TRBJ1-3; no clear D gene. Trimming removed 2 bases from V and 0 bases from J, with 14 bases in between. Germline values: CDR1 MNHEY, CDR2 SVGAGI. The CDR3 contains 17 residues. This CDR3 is CASSYASAASSGNTIYF. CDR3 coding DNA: TGTGCCAGCAGTTACGCGTCGGCGGCCAGCTCTGGAAACACCATATATTTT.

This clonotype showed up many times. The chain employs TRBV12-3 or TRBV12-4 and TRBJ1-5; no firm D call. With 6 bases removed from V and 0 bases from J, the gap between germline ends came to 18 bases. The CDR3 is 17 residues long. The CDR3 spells CASSLNPGLDSNQPQHF. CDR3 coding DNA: TGTGCCAGCAGCCTAAACCCAGGACTCGATAGCAATCAGCCCCAGCATTTT.

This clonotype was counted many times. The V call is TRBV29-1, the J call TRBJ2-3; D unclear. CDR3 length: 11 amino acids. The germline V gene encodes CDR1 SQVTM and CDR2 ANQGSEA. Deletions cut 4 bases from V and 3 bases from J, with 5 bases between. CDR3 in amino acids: CSVVRTDTQYF. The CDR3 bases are TGCAGCGTTGTCAGGACAGATACGCAGTATTTT.

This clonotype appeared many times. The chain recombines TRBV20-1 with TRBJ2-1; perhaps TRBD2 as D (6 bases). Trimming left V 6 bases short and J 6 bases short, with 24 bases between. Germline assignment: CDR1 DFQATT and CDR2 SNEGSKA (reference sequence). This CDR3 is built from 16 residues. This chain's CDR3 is CSAPTPPRREFNEQFF. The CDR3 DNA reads TGCAGTGCCCCTACCCCCCCTAGGAGGGAGTTCAATGAGCAGTTCTTC.

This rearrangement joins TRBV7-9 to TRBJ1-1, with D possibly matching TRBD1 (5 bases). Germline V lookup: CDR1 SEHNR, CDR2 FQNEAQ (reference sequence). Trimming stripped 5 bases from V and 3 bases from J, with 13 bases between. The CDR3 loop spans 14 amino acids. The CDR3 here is CASSRGWGYTEAFF. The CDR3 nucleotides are TGTGCCAGCAGCCGCGGATGGGGGTACACTGAAGCTTTCTTT.

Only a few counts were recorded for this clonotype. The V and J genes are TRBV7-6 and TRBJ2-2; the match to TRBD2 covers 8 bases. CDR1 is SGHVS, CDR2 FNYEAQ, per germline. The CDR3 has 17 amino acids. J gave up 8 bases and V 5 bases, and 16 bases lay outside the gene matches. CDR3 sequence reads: CASSPGQSAGVSGELFF. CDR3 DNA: TGTGCCAGCAGCCCAGGCCAGTCAGCGGGAGTGTCTGGGGAGCTGTTTTTT.

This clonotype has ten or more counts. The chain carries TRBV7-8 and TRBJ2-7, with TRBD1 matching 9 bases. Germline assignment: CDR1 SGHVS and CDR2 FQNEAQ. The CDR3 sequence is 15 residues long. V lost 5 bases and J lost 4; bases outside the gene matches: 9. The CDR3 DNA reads TGTGCCAGCAGCGGAATGGACAGGGGAGGGTACGAGCAGTACTTC. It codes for CASSGMDRGGYEQYF.

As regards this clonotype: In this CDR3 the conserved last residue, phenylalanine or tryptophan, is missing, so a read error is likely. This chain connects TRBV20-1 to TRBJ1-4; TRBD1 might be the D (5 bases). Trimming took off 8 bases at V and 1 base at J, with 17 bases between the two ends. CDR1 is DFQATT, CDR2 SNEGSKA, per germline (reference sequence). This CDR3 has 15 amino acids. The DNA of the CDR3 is TGCAGTCCCTCTGCAGGGCCTATAACTAATGAAAAACTGTTTTAT. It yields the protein CSPSAGPITNEKLFY.

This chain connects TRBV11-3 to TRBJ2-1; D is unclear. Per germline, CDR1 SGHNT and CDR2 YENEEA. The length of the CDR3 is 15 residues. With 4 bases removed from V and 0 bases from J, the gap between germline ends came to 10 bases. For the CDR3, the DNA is TGTGCCAGCAGCTCCACAGTAAACTCCTACAATGAGCAGTTCTTC. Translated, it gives CASSSTVNSYNEQFF.

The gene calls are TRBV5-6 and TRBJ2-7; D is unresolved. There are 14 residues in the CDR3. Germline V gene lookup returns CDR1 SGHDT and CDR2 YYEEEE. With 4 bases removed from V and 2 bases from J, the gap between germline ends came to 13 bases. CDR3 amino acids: CASSRRSRAYEQYF. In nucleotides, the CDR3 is TGTGCCAGCAGCCGCCGAAGCCGGGCCTACGAGCAGTACTTC.

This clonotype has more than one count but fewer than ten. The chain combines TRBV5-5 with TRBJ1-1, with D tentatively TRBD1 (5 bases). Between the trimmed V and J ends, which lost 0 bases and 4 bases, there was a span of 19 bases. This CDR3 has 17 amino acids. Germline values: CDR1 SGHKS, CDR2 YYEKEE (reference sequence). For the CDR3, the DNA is TGTGCCAGCAGCTTGGAGGGGACTGCAGCATGGAGCACTGAAGCTTTCTTT. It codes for CASSLEGTAAWSTEAFF.

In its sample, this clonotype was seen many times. The CDR3 protein is CASTSGGWAFF. CDR3 nucleotides: TGTGCCAGCACATCGGGAGGATGGGCTTTCTTT. The rearrangement links TRBV27 to TRBJ1-1; D not resolved. The V gene's germline CDR1 is MNHEY and CDR2 SMNVEV (reference sequence). There are 11 residues in the CDR3. Trimming cost V 7 bases and J 11 bases, with 14 bases left between them.

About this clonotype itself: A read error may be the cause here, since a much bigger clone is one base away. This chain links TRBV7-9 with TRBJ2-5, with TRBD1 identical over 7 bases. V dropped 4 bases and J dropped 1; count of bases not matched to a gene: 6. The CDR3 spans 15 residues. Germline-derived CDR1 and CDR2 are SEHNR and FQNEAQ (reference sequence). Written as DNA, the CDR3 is TGTGCCAGCAGCTCCAGCAAGGGGGCCCAAGAGACCCAGTACTTC. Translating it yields CASSSSKGAQETQYF.

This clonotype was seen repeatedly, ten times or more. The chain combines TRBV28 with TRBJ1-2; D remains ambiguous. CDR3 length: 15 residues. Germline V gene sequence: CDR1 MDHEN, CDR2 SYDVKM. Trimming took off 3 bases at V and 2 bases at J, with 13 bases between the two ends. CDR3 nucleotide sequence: TGTGCCAGCAGTTTTCTTTCTCGACAAAACTATGGCTACACCTTC. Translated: CASSFLSRQNYGYTF.

Here the CDR3 reads CASNSGTGGNEKLFF. The CDR3 DNA is TGTGCCAGCAACTCCGGGACAGGGGGTAATGAAAAACTGTTTTTT. The genes are TRBV7-9 and TRBJ1-4, with TRBD1 identical over 11 bases. Looked up from germline, CDR1 is SEHNR and CDR2 is FQNEAQ (reference sequence). Unmatched junction bases numbered 5, after V lost 7 bases and J lost 4 bases. The CDR3 is 15 amino acids.

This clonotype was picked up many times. This CDR3 is CASSLGGGNTEAFF. The DNA of the CDR3 is TGTGCCAGCAGCTTAGGAGGGGGGAACACTGAAGCTTTCTTT. V is TRBV7-9 and J is TRBJ1-1; TRBD1 is a possible D gene (6 bases). The germline gives CDR1 SEHNR, CDR2 FQNEAQ (reference sequence). The CDR3 runs 14 residues. Trimming took 1 base from V and 1 from J, leaving 7 bases between them.

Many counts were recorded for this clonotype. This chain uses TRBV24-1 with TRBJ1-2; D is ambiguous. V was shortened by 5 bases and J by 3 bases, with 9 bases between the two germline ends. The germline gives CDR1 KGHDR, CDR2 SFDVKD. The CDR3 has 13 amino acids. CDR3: CATSAYGDYGYTF. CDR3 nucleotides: TGTGCCACCAGTGCCTACGGAGACTATGGCTACACCTTC.

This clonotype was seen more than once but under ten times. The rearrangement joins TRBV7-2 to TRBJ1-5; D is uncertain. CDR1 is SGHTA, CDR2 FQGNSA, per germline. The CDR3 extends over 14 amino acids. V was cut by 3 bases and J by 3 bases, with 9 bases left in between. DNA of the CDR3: TGTGCCAGCAGCTTCGGGCAGCACAATCAGCCCCAGCATTTT. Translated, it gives CASSFGQHNQPQHF.

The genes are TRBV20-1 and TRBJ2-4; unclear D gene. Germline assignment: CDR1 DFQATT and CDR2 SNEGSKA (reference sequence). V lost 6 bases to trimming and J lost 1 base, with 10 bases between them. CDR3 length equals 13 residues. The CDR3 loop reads CSAPLEAKNIQYF. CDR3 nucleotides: TGCAGTGCCCCCTTGGAGGCCAAAAACATTCAGTACTTC.

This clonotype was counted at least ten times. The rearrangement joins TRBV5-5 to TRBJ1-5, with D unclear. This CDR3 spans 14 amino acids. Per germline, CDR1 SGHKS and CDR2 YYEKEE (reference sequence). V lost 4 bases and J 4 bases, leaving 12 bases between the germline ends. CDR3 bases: TGTGCCAGCAGCGCAGGCACATGGAATCAGCCCCAGCATTTT. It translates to CASSAGTWNQPQHF.

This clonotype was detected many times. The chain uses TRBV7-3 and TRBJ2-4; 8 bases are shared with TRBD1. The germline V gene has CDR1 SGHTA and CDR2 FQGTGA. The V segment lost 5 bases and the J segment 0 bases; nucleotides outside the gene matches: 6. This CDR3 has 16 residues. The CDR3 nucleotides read TGTGCCAGCAGCCCAGGGACAGGCCTAGCCAAAAACATTCAGTACTTC. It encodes CASSPGTGLAKNIQYF.

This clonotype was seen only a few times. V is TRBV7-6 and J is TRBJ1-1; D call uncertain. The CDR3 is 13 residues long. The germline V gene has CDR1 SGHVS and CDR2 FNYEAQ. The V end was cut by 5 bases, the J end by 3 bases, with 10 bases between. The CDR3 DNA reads TGTGCCAGCAGCAACGAACCCGACACTGAAGCTTTCTTT. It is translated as CASSNEPDTEAFF.

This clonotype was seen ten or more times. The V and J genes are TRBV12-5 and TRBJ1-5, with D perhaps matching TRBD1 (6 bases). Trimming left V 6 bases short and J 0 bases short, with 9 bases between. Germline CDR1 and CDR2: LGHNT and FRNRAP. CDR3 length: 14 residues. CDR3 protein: CASGRTVSNQPQHF. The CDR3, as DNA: TGTGCTAGTGGCAGGACAGTTAGCAATCAGCCCCAGCATTTT. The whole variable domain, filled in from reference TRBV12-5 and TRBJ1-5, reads DARVTQTPRHKVTEMGQEVTMRCQPILGHNTVFWYRQTMMQGLELLAYFRNRAPLDDSGMPKDRFSAEMPDATLATLKIQPSEPRDSAVYFCASGRTVSNQPQHFGDGTRLSIL.

The CDR3: CASSVDHNYGYTF. The CDR3, as DNA: TGTGCCAGCAGTGTCGACCATAACTATGGCTACACCTTC. This rearrangement joins TRBV25-1 to TRBJ1-2; D unresolved. Trimming took off 4 bases at V and 1 base at J, with 7 bases between the two ends. Germline CDR1 is MGHDK and CDR2 is SYGVNS. The CDR3 contains 13 residues.

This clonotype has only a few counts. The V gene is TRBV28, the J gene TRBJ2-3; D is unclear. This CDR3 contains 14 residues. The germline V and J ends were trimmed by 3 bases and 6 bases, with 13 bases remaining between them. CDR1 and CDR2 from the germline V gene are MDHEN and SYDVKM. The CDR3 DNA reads TGTGCCAGCAGTTTTGACAATAGTGGGGATACGCAGTATTTT. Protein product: CASSFDNSGDTQYF.

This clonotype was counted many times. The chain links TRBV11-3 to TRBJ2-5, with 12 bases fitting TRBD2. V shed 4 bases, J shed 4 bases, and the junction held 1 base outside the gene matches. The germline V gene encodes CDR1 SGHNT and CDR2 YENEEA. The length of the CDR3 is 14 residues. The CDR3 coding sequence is TGTGCCAGCAGCTCGGGACTAGCGGGAGAGACCCAGTACTTC. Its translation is CASSSGLAGETQYF.